This T cell receptor beta chain was sequenced in a study of T cell clonotyping in hematopoietic cell transplantation. Study-wide points: Graft donor and pretransplant recipient Inverse Simpson Index values predicted broader posttransplant TCR diversity. Few recipient clonotypes overlapped donors; over 97% were de novo at given depth. Pathologically expanded recipient clonotypes increased progressively from day 30 to day 180 as diversity fell.

The data were produced by immunoSEQ multiplex PCR, yet TCRdb's version contains in-frame clones alone and is incomplete. The sample shows 8,500 to 9,000 clones, roughly 85% of them seen only once. CDR1 LGHNA and CDR2 YSLEER come from the germline V gene. The ends were cut back, 4 bases at V and 2 bases at J, with 17 bases in the middle. The length of the CDR3 is 16 residues. As to this clone: Its antigen is undetermined.

Material: PBMCs, obtained 180 days after allogeneic stem cell transplant. The receptor comes from a female patient aged 30 to 40 who had an allogeneic stem cell transplant, so the T cells may come from the graft donor. Some clones in this sample may be carry-over from other donors' samples. The chain couples TRBV4-3 to TRBJ2-5; D is possibly TRBD1 (6 bases). CDR3 sequence: CASSRTWTELQETQYF. CDR3 sequence (DNA): TGCGCCAGCAGCCGAACGTGGACAGAGCTTCAAGAGACCCAGTACTTC.